A selection of T cell receptor beta chains follows, all from one sample in a study of cytomegalovirus exposure and HLA in healthy donors. The method was immunoSEQ multiplex PCR; TCRdb's version includes in-frame clones alone and lacks a portion of them. The sample has roughly 200,000 clones, 82% seen once. Input material: PBMCs. The receptors shown here come from a woman in her forties in good health and CMV-seronegative. Each CDR3 is given with its conserved first and last residue. D genes are given only for firm matches. For some rows the clone size is stated as once, few or many, or as a class when expanded; others skip it.

>.|TRBV2|TRBJ1-5|TRBD1
TGTGCCAGCAGTGAAGCGCAGTCAGGGGGTCGGAGCAATCAGCCCCAGCATTTT
CASSEAQSGGRSNQPQHF
>.|TRBV7-2|TRBJ2-7|TRBD2
TGTGCCAGCAGCTCCCGACTAGCGGGATCGGGCGAGCAGTACTTC
CASSSRLAGSGEQYF
>once|TRBV29-1|TRBJ2-7|.
TGCAGCGTTGGACGGGAGACTACCGAGCAGTACTTC
CSVGRETTEQYF
>.|TRBV25-1|TRBJ1-1|.
TGTGCCAGCAGTGGGCTCACATCGAGGGTAGGCACTGAAGCTTTCTTT
CASSGLTSRVGTEAFF
>once|TRBV27|TRBJ2-5|.
TGTGCCAGCTACACCGGACTGGAACAAGGAGAGACCCAGTACTTC
CASYTGLEQGETQYF
>.|TRBV5-1|TRBJ1-6|TRBD1
TGCGCCAGCAGCCAAATACAGGGGGCTAATTCACCCCTCCACTTT
CASSQIQGANSPLHF
>.|TRBV4-1|TRBJ2-7|TRBD2
TGCGCCAGCAGCCAAGGCCCCCAGACGGGAGGTTACGAGCAGTACTTC
CASSQGPQTGGYEQYF
>.|TRBV6-5|TRBJ2-7|TRBD1
TGTGCCAGCAGTTACTACCACGGGACAGGTAACGAGCAGTACTTC
CASSYYHGTGNEQYF
>.|TRBV6-5|TRBJ1-3|.
TGTGCCAGCAGCCGGACGGGACTTGGAAACACCATATATTTT
CASSRTGLGNTIYF
>.|TRBV6-5|TRBJ1-3|.
TGTGCCAGCAGTTACTCAGACAGATACTCTGGAAACACCATATATTTT
CASSYSDRYSGNTIYF
>.|TRBV19|TRBJ2-5|.
TGTGCCAGTAGTATCGTACCGTGGGCACCCGACCTGTACCAAGAGACCCAGTACTTC
CASSIVPWAPDLYQETQYF
>.|TRBV2|TRBJ2-2|TRBD1
TGTGCCAGCAGTGTGTTAGGGGGCGGGCTGGCCGGGGAGCTGTTTTTT
CASSVLGGGLAGELFF
>few|TRBV5-8|TRBJ2-7|.
TGTGCCAGCAGCTTTCCCTACGAGCAGTACTTC
CASSFPYEQYF
>.|TRBV6-6|TRBJ2-7|.
TGTGCCAGCAGTTATTACGACAGACCCTACGAGCAGTACTTC
CASSYYDRPYEQYF
>once|TRBV27|TRBJ2-1|.
TGTGCCAGCAGTTTAGCGCGCGGCCCCTACAATGAGCAGTTCTTC
CASSLARGPYNEQFF
>.|TRBV7-9|TRBJ2-5|.
TGTGCCAGCAGGGCGGGAACGGGGGAGCAGTACTTC
CASRAGTGEQYF
>.|TRBV28|TRBJ1-1|.
TGTGCCAGCAGCCTTAATCCGGGATATACTGAAGCTTTCTTT
CASSLNPGYTEAFF
>.|TRBV15|TRBJ1-2|.
TGTGCCACCAGCAGATCAGCACCTTGGGTCGGGACAAATTATGGCTACACCTTC
CATSRSAPWVGTNYGYTF
>.|TRBV27|TRBJ2-1|TRBD2
TGTGCCAGTAAGCGGGGGGGACTGGGGAATGAGCAGTTCTTC
CASKRGGLGNEQFF
>.|TRBV6-5|TRBJ1-1|.
TGTGCCAGCAGTTACCGCCGGACAGCTCCGCTCACTGAAGCTTTCTTT
CASSYRRTAPLTEAFF
>.|TRBV12-5|TRBJ1-1|.
TGTGCTAGTGGTTGGGGAGGCACTGAAGCTTTCTTT
CASGWGGTEAFF
>.|TRBV10-3|TRBJ2-2|TRBD2
TGTGCCATCAGTGTGGGTAGCGGGAGTAGCGACACCGGGGAGCTGTTTTTT
CAISVGSGSSDTGELFF
>.|TRBV5-8|TRBJ2-3|.
TGTGCCAGCAGCTTCTGGGGAGAAGATACGCAGTATTTT
CASSFWGEDTQYF
>.|TRBV11-2|TRBJ1-2|TRBD1
TGTGCCAGCAGCTTAGATTTGCGGACAGGGGGCGATGGCTACACCTTC
CASSLDLRTGGDGYTF
>.|TRBV5-1|TRBJ2-7|TRBD2
TGCGCCAGCAGCTTGGATGGGACTAGCGGCTACGAGCAGTACTTC
CASSLDGTSGYEQYF
>.|TRBV9|TRBJ2-3|TRBD2
TGTGCCAGCAGCGGAGCTGGCGGGAGGGCCGGAGATACGCAGTATTTT
CASSGAGGRAGDTQYF
>.|TRBV10-3|TRBJ2-1|.
TGTGCCATCAGAGGGGGGGACTCCATCTCCTACAATGAGCAGTTCTTC
CAIRGGDSISYNEQFF
>few|TRBV2|TRBJ1-5|TRBD1
TGTGCCAGCAGGGGGGGGGAAGCGACAGGGGCCTCGGGGCAGCCCCAGCATTTT
CASRGGEATGASGQPQHF
>.|TRBV10-2|TRBJ1-4|TRBD1
TGCGCCAGCGGGGACAGGGGGAATGAAAAACTGTTTTTT
CASGDRGNEKLFF
>.|TRBV10-3|TRBJ2-7|.
TGTGCCACCTCTCCCAACCCACAATACGAGCAGTACTTC
CATSPNPQYEQYF
>.|TRBV4-1|TRBJ2-3|.
TGCGCCAGCAGCCCGGACAGTCGAGATACGCAGTATTTT
CASSPDSRDTQYF
>.|TRBV4-1|TRBJ2-3|.
TGCGCCAGCAGCCGAACCAGTGGGGGCCGCCCCCTTACGCAGTATTTT
CASSRTSGGRPLTQYF
>.|TRBV28|TRBJ2-1|TRBD1
TGTGCCAGCAGTTCAATGACAGGGTCCTCCTACAATGAGCAGTTCTTC
CASSSMTGSSYNEQFF
>.|TRBV7-3|TRBJ2-5|TRBD2
TGTGCCAGCAGCTTAACTGGGGGACTAGAGAAGGAGACCCAGTACTTC
CASSLTGGLEKETQYF
>few|TRBV27|TRBJ2-5|TRBD1
TGTGCCAGCCGCCGGGGACAGGGGGCCTTGGAGACCCAGTACTTC
CASRRGQGALETQYF
>once|TRBV7-3|TRBJ2-3|TRBD1
TGTGCCAGCAGCAAGCGGACAGGGGTGACAGATACGCAGTATTTT
CASSKRTGVTDTQYF
>.|TRBV9|TRBJ1-1|.
TGTGCCAGCAGCGTTTTCGGGGGTACTGAAGCTTTCTTT
CASSVFGGTEAFF
>.|TRBV7-9|TRBJ2-3|TRBD2
TGTGCCAGCAGCTTCCCTAGCGGGAGCGCTCGCACAGATACGCAGTATTTT
CASSFPSGSARTDTQYF
>.|TRBV5-1|TRBJ2-3|.
TGCGCCAGCAGCCTCTTCGGGTCAGATACGCAGTATTTT
CASSLFGSDTQYF
>.|TRBV27|TRBJ2-5|TRBD2
TGTGCCAGCAGTCAACTAGCGGGGGGAAAAGAGACCCAGTACTTC
CASSQLAGGKETQYF
>.|TRBV9|TRBJ1-4|.
TGTGCCAGCGGCTTAGGACAGACAACTAATGAAAAACTGTTTTTT
CASGLGQTTNEKLFF
>.|TRBV27|TRBJ2-3|TRBD2
TGTGCCAGCAGTTTACTCAGAGGGACGGGAGGGGTAATCGGCGATACGCAGTATTTT
CASSLLRGTGGVIGDTQYF
>few|TRBV7-2|TRBJ1-1|.
TGTGCCAGCAGCCCGGTACAGGGTACGAACACTGAAGCTTTCTTT
CASSPVQGTNTEAFF
>.|TRBV7-6|TRBJ1-5|.
TGTGCCAGCAGCTCCGGGGATCGCGAAACGCCCCAGCATTTT
CASSSGDRETPQHF